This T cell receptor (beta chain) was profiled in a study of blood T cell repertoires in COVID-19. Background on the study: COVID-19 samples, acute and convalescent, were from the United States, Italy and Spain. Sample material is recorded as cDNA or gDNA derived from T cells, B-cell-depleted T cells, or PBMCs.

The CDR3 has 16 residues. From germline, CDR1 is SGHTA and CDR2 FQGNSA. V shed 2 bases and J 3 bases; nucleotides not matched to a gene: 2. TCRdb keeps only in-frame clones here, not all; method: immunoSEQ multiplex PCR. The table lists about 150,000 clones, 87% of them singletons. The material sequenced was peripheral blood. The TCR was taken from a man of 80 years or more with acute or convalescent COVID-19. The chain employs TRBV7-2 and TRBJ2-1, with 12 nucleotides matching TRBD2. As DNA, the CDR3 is TGTGCCAGCAGCTTAACGACTAGCGGGAGCTACAATGAGCAGTTCTTC. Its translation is CASSLTTSGSYNEQFF.